The 32 T cell receptor beta chains given below trace back to one sample, sequenced in a study of vaccination and CD4 T cells after COVID-19. Treatment meaning: roughly 10-day PBMC culture with coronavirus spike peptide pools or control peptides (ViraFEST assay). The antigens for these receptors are not known. Scientists ran DNA taken from cultured CD4+ T cells through the Oncomine TCR Beta short-read assay for sequencing. In TCRdb, the PCR reads were re-called with MiXCR into one record per CDR3 protein. This table has 20,000 to 25,000 distinct CDR3 sequences, under 75% appearing once. The source material was CD4+ T cells from blood, cultured in vitro. All receptors come from a human donor who had recovered from COVID-19.

This chain connects TRBV27 to TRBJ1-6; D is uncertain. The CDR3 sequence is 19 residues long. V lost 0 bases and J lost 0, with 15 bases in between. Per the germline V gene, CDR1 is MNHEY and CDR2 is SMNVEV (reference sequence). The CDR3 reads CASSLSPAGDSSYNSPLHF. The CDR3, as DNA: TGTGCCAGCAGTTTATCGCCGGCAGGAGATAGCTCCTATAATTCACCCCTCCACTTT.

V is TRBV15 and J is TRBJ1-5; perhaps TRBD1 as D (5 bases). Germline assignment: CDR1 LNHNV and CDR2 YYDKDF (reference sequence). Trimming stripped 0 bases from V and 6 bases from J, with 6 bases between. The CDR3 spans 13 residues. The CDR3 region is CATSRDRVQPQHF. CDR3 in DNA: TGTGCCACCAGCAGAGACAGGGTTCAGCCCCAGCATTTT.

The chain joins TRBV5-4 to TRBJ2-5; TRBD1 matches at 7 bases. Unmatched junction bases numbered 10, after V lost 6 bases and J lost 5 bases. Germline V CDR1 and CDR2: SGHNT, YYREEE (reference sequence). The CDR3 length is 14 residues. The CDR3 region has the DNA TGTGCCAGCAACCCGACAGGGCGAGGGGAGACCCAGTACTTC. Its protein is CASNPTGRGETQYF.

J is TRBJ2-1 and V is TRBV7-2; D may be TRBD1 (5 bases). CDR3 size: 15 residues. Per the germline V gene, CDR1 is SGHTA and CDR2 is FQGNSA. Trimming left V 5 bases short and J 8 bases short, with 19 bases between. CDR3 amino acids: CASSHRQWVTYEQFF. CDR3 in DNA: TGTGCCAGCAGCCATCGACAGTGGGTTACGTATGAGCAGTTCTTC.

The chain is built from TRBV12-3 or TRBV12-4 and TRBJ1-2; no clear D gene. This CDR3 is 16 amino acids long. V gave up 7 bases and J gave up 0 bases, with 18 bases separating them. The chain's CDR3 is CASTRSFTTSNYGYTF. CDR3 DNA sequence: TGTGCCAGCACCCGATCGTTCACCACATCTAACTATGGCTACACCTTC.

There are a few counts of this clonotype. The rearrangement links TRBV6-1 to TRBJ2-2; D is unclear. Deletions cut 6 bases from V and 2 bases from J, with 7 bases between. The CDR3 consists of 13 residues. The germline V gene encodes CDR1 MNHNS and CDR2 SASEGT. CDR3 nucleotide sequence: TGTGCCAGCAGCCAGTTTAACACCGGGGAGCTGTTTTTT. This gives the protein CASSQFNTGELFF.

The chain couples TRBV28 to TRBJ1-3, with D unresolved. Germline V CDR1 and CDR2: MDHEN, SYDVKM. The CDR3 contains 15 residues. The ends were cut back, 5 bases at V and 4 bases at J, with 15 bases in the middle. Here the CDR3 DNA reads TGTGCCAGCAGTCTCTATACCAAACGGGGAAACACCATATATTTT. Translation: CASSLYTKRGNTIYF.

The V and J genes are TRBV27 and TRBJ2-5, with D tentatively TRBD1 or TRBD2 (5 bases each). This CDR3 is 15 amino acids long. Trimming removed 4 bases at V and 2 bases at J, with 14 bases between. Germline V gene sequence: CDR1 MNHEY, CDR2 SMNVEV (reference sequence). The CDR3 reads CASSSFGAEQETQYF. The CDR3 DNA reads as TGTGCCAGCAGTTCGTTCGGGGCAGAGCAAGAGACCCAGTACTTC.

The genes are TRBV10-1 and TRBJ2-2, with a possible D match to TRBD1 (5 bases). The germline V and J ends were trimmed by 0 bases and 6 bases, with 11 bases remaining between them. This CDR3 is built from 15 residues. From germline, CDR1 is WNHNN and CDR2 SYGVQD (reference sequence). CDR3 bases: TGCGCCAGCAGTGAGTCGGGGCCCGGGTCCGGGGAGCTGTTTTTT. This translates into CASSESGPGSGELFF.

The rearrangement joins TRBV30 to TRBJ1-2; D unclear. Germline V gene data show CDR1 as GTSNPN and CDR2 as SVGIG (reference sequence). There are 13 residues in the CDR3. V dropped 0 bases and J dropped 2 bases, with 7 bases sitting between them. CDR3 DNA: TGTGCCTGGAGTGTGGAGGGAAACTATGGCTACACCTTC. This gives the protein CAWSVEGNYGYTF. The whole variable domain, filled in from reference TRBV30 and TRBJ1-2, reads SQTIHQWPATLVQPVGSPLSLECTVEGTSNPNLYWYRQAAGRGLQLLFYSVGIGQISSEVPQNLSASRPQDRQFILSSKKLLLSDSGFYLCAWSVEGNYGYTFGSGTRLTVV.

The V call is TRBV7-2, the J call TRBJ2-5; D gene ambiguous. Trimming removed 1 base at V and 4 bases at J, with 7 bases between. Germline assignment: CDR1 SGHTA and CDR2 FQGNSA. The CDR3 sequence is 13 residues long. CDR3 sequence reads: CASSLERRETQYF. CDR3 DNA sequence: TGTGCCAGCAGCTTAGAACGCCGAGAGACCCAGTACTTC.

This clonotype was detected once. This chain connects TRBV20-1 to TRBJ1-3; unclear D gene. The CDR3 runs to 16 residues. Trimming pared 0 bases from V and 0 bases from J, leaving 12 bases between. Looked up from germline, CDR1 is DFQATT and CDR2 is SNEGSKA (reference sequence). CDR3 in amino acids: CSARDLEGLSGNTIYF. CDR3 nucleotides: TGCAGTGCTAGAGATCTCGAGGGTCTCTCTGGAAACACCATATATTTT.

The genes are TRBV6-1 and TRBJ1-2, with no clear D. The CDR3 contains 13 residues. CDR1 is MNHNS and CDR2 is SASEGT in the germline V gene. V gave up 3 bases and J gave up 5 bases, with 10 bases separating them. CDR3 residues: CASSDATEYGYTF. Written as DNA, the CDR3 is TGTGCCAGCAGTGACGCGACGGAGTATGGCTACACCTTC.

The CDR3 sequence is CSARPNTQYF. CDR3 in DNA: TGCAGTGCTCGACCAAATACGCAGTATTTT. The genes are TRBV20-1 and TRBJ2-3; D remains ambiguous. V lost 5 bases and J lost 7, with 7 bases in between. The CDR3 is made up of 10 amino acids. Germline values: CDR1 DFQATT, CDR2 SNEGSKA (reference sequence).

V usage is TRBV19 and J usage is TRBJ2-3; TRBD2 matches 11 bases. The V and J ends lost 1 base and 4 bases, in that order; junction bases with no gene match: 7. The germline V gene has CDR1 LNHDA and CDR2 SQIVND (reference sequence). The CDR3 is made up of 17 amino acids. CDR3 bases: TGTGCCAGTAGTATAGCGCGACTAGCGGGAAAGGCAGATACGCAGTATTTT. Translating gives CASSIARLAGKADTQYF. The variable domain in full, with the rest retrieved from reference TRBV19 and TRBJ2-3, is DGGITQSPKYLFRKEGQNVTLSCEQNLNHDAMYWYRQDPGQGLRLIYYSQIVNDFQKGDIAEGYSVSREKKESFPLTVTSAQKNPTAFYLCASSIARLAGKADTQYFGPGTRLTVL.

This chain joins TRBV19 and TRBJ1-5; the D is unclear. V lost 9 bases to trimming and J lost 1 base, with 22 bases between them. From germline, CDR1 is LNHDA and CDR2 SQIVND (reference sequence). The CDR3 has 17 residues. The CDR3 loop is CASKIREERRSNQPQHF. The CDR3, as DNA: TGTGCCAGCAAGATAAGGGAGGAAAGGAGGAGCAATCAGCCCCAGCATTTT.

J is TRBJ2-3 and V is TRBV24-1; D gene ambiguous. Trimming left V 6 bases short and J 0 bases short, with 9 bases between. CDR1 is KGHDR and CDR2 is SFDVKD in the germline V gene. This CDR3 contains 14 residues. CDR3 amino acids: CATSTYGSTDTQYF. Written as DNA, the CDR3 is TGTGCCACCAGTACCTATGGAAGCACAGATACGCAGTATTTT.

This chain uses TRBV20-1 with TRBJ2-2; D gene unclear. This CDR3 spans 13 amino acids. The V gene lost 0 bases and the J gene lost 5 bases, with 7 bases spanning the gap. Per germline, CDR1 DFQATT and CDR2 SNEGSKA (reference sequence). The CDR3 DNA reads as TGCAGTGCTAGAGAAGTGCGGACCGGGGAGCTGTTTTTT. Translating it yields CSAREVRTGELFF.

V usage is TRBV28 and J usage is TRBJ1-1; D gene ambiguous. The CDR3 totals 12 residues. V gave up 6 bases and J gave up 10 bases, with 15 bases separating them. Germline CDR1 MDHEN, CDR2 SYDVKM. CDR3 residues: CASSLDPDLAFF. In DNA, the CDR3 is TGTGCCAGCAGCCTGGACCCCGATCTAGCTTTCTTT.

The chain links TRBV7-9 to TRBJ2-6, with D possibly matching TRBD2 (6 bases). V dropped 5 bases and J dropped 0 bases, with 17 bases sitting between them. This CDR3 contains 18 residues. Germline loops: CDR1 SEHNR, CDR2 FQNEAQ (reference sequence). CDR3 amino acids: CASSPPGTLHSGANVLTF. The DNA of the CDR3 is TGTGCCAGCAGCCCACCCGGGACTCTTCACTCTGGGGCCAACGTCCTGACTTTC.

The V and J genes are TRBV24-1 and TRBJ2-4; D uncertain. The germline V gene encodes CDR1 KGHDR and CDR2 SFDVKD. V gave up 3 bases and J gave up 0 bases, with 8 bases separating them. This CDR3 contains 15 residues. The CDR3 DNA reads as TGTGCCACCAGTGATCCCGGTTCAGCCAAAAACATTCAGTACTTC. This translates into CATSDPGSAKNIQYF.

This sequence joins TRBV6-4 and TRBJ2-7, with a tentative D call TRBD2 (5 bases). V lost 4 bases and J lost 3, with 13 bases in between. The CDR3 totals 14 residues. In germline, CDR1 is MRHNA, CDR2 SNTAGT. The CDR3 sequence is CASSVSEIFYEQYF. In nucleotides, the CDR3 is TGTGCCAGCAGTGTTAGCGAAATCTTCTACGAGCAGTACTTC.

The DNA of the CDR3 is TGTGCCAGCAGCTTATACGGCCGGACGATTACGTTAGGATACAATGAGCAGTTCTTC. Translation gives CASSLYGRTITLGYNEQFF. V is TRBV7-6 and J is TRBJ2-1; no clear D gene. CDR1 is SGHVS and CDR2 is FNYEAQ in the germline V gene. CDR3 size: 19 residues. V was cut by 2 bases and J by 4 bases, with 24 bases left in between.

The V gene is TRBV7-2, the J gene TRBJ1-2; tentative D call: TRBD1 (5 bases). The CDR3 totals 13 residues. Germline V gene data show CDR1 as SGHTA and CDR2 as FQGNSA. V was trimmed by 0 bases and J by 7 bases, leaving 9 bases between them. The DNA for the CDR3 is TGTGCCAGCAGCTTAGCGAGGGGTGTTGGCTACACCTTC. Translation: CASSLARGVGYTF.

As DNA, the CDR3 is TGTGCCAGCAGCGCCCGACAGGGGAGCACAGATACGCAGTATTTT. Protein: CASSARQGSTDTQYF. The J gene is TRBJ2-3, the V gene TRBV7-2; 8 bases line up with TRBD1. The V gene's germline CDR1 is SGHTA and CDR2 FQGNSA. After removal of 5 bases from V and 0 bases from J, the junction contained 4 bases not matched to a gene. The CDR3 is made up of 15 amino acids.

This chain uses TRBV27 with TRBJ1-2; D is unresolved. This CDR3 has 9 amino acids. Trimming removed 2 bases from V and 8 bases from J, with 0 bases in between. Germline V gene sequence: CDR1 MNHEY, CDR2 SMNVEV (reference sequence). CDR3: CASSLGYTF. For the CDR3, the DNA is TGTGCCAGCAGTTTAGGCTACACCTTC.

V is TRBV19 and J is TRBJ1-2, with TRBD1 as a possible D gene (5 bases). Germline CDR1 and CDR2: LNHDA and SQIVND (reference sequence). The CDR3 has 14 residues. Trimming removed 6 bases at V and 11 bases at J, with 22 bases between. The CDR3 loop reads CASRKGQEEGGYTF. The CDR3 nucleotides read TGTGCCAGTAGGAAGGGGCAGGAAGAAGGAGGTTACACCTTC.

The V call is TRBV7-9, the J call TRBJ2-4; 15 nucleotides align to TRBD2. With V trimmed by 5 bases and J by 0 bases, 2 bases remained unmatched. Germline V gene data show CDR1 as SEHNR and CDR2 as FQNEAQ (reference sequence). The CDR3 runs 17 residues. This CDR3 is CASSGLAGGEAKNIQYF. Written as DNA, the CDR3 is TGTGCCAGCAGCGGACTAGCGGGAGGGGAAGCCAAAAACATTCAGTACTTC.

To note about this clonotype: At one end, the junction sequence differs from germline, possibly due to a read error. The chain is built from TRBV20-1 and TRBJ1-1; D is unclear. Germline V gene sequence: CDR1 DFQATT, CDR2 SNEGSKA (reference sequence). The CDR3 is 11 amino acids. The CDR3: CSASRTGGEGF. The CDR3 DNA reads TGCAGTGCTAGCCGAACGGGTGGGGAGGGCTTT.

The rearrangement uses TRBV12-3 or TRBV12-4 and TRBJ1-6; 9 bases map to TRBD1. V lost 3 bases and J lost 8; bases outside the gene matches: 5. This CDR3 comprises 15 residues. The DNA of the CDR3 is TGTGCCAGCAGTTTGTCAGGGACAGGGTATTCACCCCTCCACTTT. Its protein product is CASSLSGTGYSPLHF.

J is TRBJ1-2 and V is TRBV7-2; 9 nucleotides align to TRBD1. In germline, CDR1 is SGHTA, CDR2 FQGNSA. The CDR3 sequence is 13 residues long. Unmatched junction bases numbered 5, after V lost 4 bases and J lost 8 bases. The CDR3 region is CASSSGQGGGYTF. CDR3 nucleotide sequence: TGTGCCAGCAGCTCGGGACAGGGCGGGGGCTACACCTTC.

This chain links TRBV6-2 or TRBV6-3 with TRBJ1-5; 9 nucleotides line up with TRBD1. The CDR3 is made up of 15 amino acids. The V gene end was trimmed by 5 bases and the J gene end by 6 bases; junction bases not matched to a gene: 8. Germline CDR1 reads MNHEY; CDR2 reads SVGEGT. CDR3 nucleotide sequence: TGTGCCAGCAGTCTTACAGGGGGCGGAGGTCAGCCCCAGCATTTT. Its protein product is CASSLTGGGGQPQHF.